In its sample, the clone carrying this T cell receptor (beta chain) was seen once. The CDR3 totals 14 residues. The sample is drawn from a study of CD4 and CD8 cells across lung adenocarcinoma regions. TCRdb reprocessed the PCR reads via MiXCR and lists one record per CDR3 protein. This repertoire shows about 3,000 distinct CDR3 sequences, over 60% found once; its top ten account for about 20%. The sequencing input was CD4+ T cells from the margin of a lung tumor. The source is a female donor with lung adenocarcinoma. The CD4 and CD8 labels of this study may be unreliable. This rearrangement joins TRBV12-3 or TRBV12-4 to TRBJ2-4; TRBD1 matches at 9 bases. TRBJ2-5 explains the end of the DNA better; the J call may be wrong. The CDR3 region is CASSLQGAGGTQYF. As DNA, the CDR3 is TGTGCCAGCAGTCTACAGGGGGCTGGAGGGACCCAGTACTTC.